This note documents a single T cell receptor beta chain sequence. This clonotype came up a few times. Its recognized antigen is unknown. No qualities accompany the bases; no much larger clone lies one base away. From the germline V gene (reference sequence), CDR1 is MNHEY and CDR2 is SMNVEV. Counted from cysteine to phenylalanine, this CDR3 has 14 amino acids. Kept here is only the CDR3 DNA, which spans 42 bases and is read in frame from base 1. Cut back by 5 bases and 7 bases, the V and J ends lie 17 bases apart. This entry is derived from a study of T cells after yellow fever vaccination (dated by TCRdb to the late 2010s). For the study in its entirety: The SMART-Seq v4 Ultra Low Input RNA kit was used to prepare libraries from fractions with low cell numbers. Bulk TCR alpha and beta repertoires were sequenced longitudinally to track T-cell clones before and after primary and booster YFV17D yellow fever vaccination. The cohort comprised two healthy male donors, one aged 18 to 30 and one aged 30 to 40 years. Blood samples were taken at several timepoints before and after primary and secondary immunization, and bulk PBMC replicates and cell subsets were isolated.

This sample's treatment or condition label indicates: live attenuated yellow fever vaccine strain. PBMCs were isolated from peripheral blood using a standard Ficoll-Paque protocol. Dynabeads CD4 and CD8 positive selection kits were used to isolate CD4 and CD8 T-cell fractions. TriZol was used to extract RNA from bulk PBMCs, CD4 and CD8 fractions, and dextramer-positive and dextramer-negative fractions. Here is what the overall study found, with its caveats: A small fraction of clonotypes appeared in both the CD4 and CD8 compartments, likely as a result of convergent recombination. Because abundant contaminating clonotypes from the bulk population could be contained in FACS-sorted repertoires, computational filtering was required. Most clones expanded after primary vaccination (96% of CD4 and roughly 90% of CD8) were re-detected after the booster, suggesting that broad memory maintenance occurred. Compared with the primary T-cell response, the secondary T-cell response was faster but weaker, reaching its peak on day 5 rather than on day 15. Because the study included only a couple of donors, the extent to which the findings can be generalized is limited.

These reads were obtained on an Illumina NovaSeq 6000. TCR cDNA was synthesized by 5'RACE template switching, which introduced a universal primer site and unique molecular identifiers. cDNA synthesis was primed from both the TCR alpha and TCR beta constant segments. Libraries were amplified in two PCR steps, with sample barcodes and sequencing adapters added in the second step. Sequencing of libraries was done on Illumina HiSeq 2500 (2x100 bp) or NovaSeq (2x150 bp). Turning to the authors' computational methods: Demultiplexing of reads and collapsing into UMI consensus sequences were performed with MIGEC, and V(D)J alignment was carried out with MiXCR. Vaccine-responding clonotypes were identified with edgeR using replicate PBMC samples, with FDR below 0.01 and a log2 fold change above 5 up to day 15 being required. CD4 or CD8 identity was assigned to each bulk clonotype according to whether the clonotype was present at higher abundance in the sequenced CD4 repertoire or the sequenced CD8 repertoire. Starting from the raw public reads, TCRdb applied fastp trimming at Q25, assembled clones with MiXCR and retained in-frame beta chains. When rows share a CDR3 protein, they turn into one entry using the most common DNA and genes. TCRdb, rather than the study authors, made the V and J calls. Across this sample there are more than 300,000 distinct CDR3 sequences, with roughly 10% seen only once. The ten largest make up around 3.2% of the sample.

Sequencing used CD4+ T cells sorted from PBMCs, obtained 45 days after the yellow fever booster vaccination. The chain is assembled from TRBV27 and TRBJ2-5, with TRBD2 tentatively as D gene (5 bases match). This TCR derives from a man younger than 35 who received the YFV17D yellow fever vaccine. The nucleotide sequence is TGTGCCAGCAGTATCGGACTGGCTTCAGGGACCCAGTACTTC. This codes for CASSIGLASGTQYF.